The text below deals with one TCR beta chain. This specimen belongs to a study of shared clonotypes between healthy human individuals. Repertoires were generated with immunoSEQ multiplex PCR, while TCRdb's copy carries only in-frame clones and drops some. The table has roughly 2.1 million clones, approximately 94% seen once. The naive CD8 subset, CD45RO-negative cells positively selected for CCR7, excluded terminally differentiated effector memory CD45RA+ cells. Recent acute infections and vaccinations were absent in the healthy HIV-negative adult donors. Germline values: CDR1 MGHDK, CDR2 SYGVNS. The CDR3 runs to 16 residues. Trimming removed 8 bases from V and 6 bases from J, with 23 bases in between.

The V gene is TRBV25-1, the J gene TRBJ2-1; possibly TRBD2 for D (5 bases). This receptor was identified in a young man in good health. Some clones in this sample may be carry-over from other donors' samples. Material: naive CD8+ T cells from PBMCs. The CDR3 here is CASRGRPGSLVNEQFF. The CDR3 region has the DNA TGTGCCAGCCGTGGCCGACCGGGGAGCCTTGTCAATGAGCAGTTCTTC.